There are many counts of the clone carrying this T cell receptor beta chain. Its matching antigen is unknown. The data belong to a study of T-cell memory formation after mild COVID-19. Study context: The two donors had largely donor-specific TCR clusters. Notes on the study in general: Clones that contracted from day 15 to 85 had balanced CD4/CD8; later expanders were CD4+ biased.

Germline loops: CDR1 SGHVS, CDR2 FQNEAQ. Trimming removed 5 bases from V and 6 bases from J, with 10 bases in between. CDR3 length equals 12 residues. TCRdb reanalysed the 5' RACE reads using MiXCR and keeps one entry per CDR3 protein. The data contain 85,000 to 120,000 distinct CDR3 sequences, approximately 15% of them singletons. The receptor's source is an adult woman who had mild COVID-19 (a few samples of this study predate the infection). Cell type and time point are not known. The chain has TRBV7-8 and TRBJ1-2; D remains ambiguous. The sequenced material came from PBMCs or a T cell subset sorted from them (not recorded which). The CDR3 sequence: CASSLNLDGYTF. The CDR3 DNA is TGTGCCAGCAGCCTTAATTTAGATGGCTACACCTTC.